This T cell receptor (beta chain) stems from a study of regulatory T cells in long-lasting Graves disease (TCRdb year 2021). Regarding the research as a whole: Newly diagnosed Graves' disease patients had taken antithyroid drugs for less than 3 months. This study used TCR sequencing and RNA sequencing of peripheral blood to compare persistent Graves' disease patients against newly diagnosed Graves' disease patients. The study was conducted in China and was registered as a clinical trial. A total of around 35 samples underwent TCR sequencing, from roughly 13 patients with persistent Graves' disease and some 20 patients with newly diagnosed Graves' disease. What the research found in general, with its limitations: The authors acknowledged the small sample size as a limitation that may reduce accuracy. Patients with persistent disease shared more public clonotypes (about 3,000) than newly diagnosed patients did (more than 900). Only the TCR beta chain was sequenced and analyzed. Lower TCR Shannon entropy and fewer highly expanded clones were observed in persistent Graves' disease patients than in newly diagnosed patients, which suggested clonal expansion. Peripheral blood alone was examined, since thyroid tissue, which constituted the primary lesion, could not be accessed. TRBV28, TRBJ1-2 and TRBJ2-5 were preferentially used in persistent disease, while TRBV20-1 and TRBJ2-1 were favored in newly diagnosed disease.

From its cysteine to its phenylalanine, the CDR3 spans 17 amino acids. The sequence is cut down to CDR3 DNA, 51 bases in frame from base 1. V is cut by 5 bases and J by 1 base, and the space between the germline ends is 19 bases. The library was obtained by multiplex PCR. Instrument on record: Illumina HiSeq 4000. To build TCR beta libraries, CDR3 regions were amplified by Arm-PCR using iRepertoire HTBI primers. Before sequencing, the PCR products went through gel purification. In the original analysis: Gene usage analysis of CDR3 amino acid clonotypes used the 55 to 65 TRBV and about 13 TRBJ segments found across samples. Filtered high-quality paired reads were merged into contigs using COPE and FqMerger. Contigs were aligned with BLAST to IMGT TRBV, TRBD and TRBJ reference genes, and CDR3 was defined per IMGT. Highly expanded clones were defined as clonotypes with a frequency above 0.1%. Repertoire diversity was measured by Shannon entropy, and V-J evenness by the Gini coefficient. Clonotypes shared by more than one individual were considered public. TCRdb trimmed public reads at Q25 via fastp, called clones via MiXCR and kept in-frame beta chains. CDR3 protein sequences are deduplicated, and each keeps its most common genes and DNA. The V and J calls and clone size are TCRdb's, not the authors'. The sample data list around 400,000 distinct CDR3 sequences, and roughly a sixth of these were observed just once. About a fifth of the sample is held by the ten biggest clonotypes.

Taken with the paper, the label for time point translates to: newly diagnosed GD, antithyroid drugs for less than 3 months. For both TCR sequencing and RNA sequencing, RNA was extracted from PBMCs using TRIzol. Graves' disease was diagnosed according to American Thyroid Association guidelines. The patients came from an endocrinology department in Xi'an, China. Each patient gave approximately 9.7 milliliters of peripheral blood, collected in an EDTA anticoagulant tube. Ficoll Paque Plus density gradient separation was used to isolate PBMCs, and no additional T cell sorting was done. An Agilent 2100 Bioanalyzer and agarose gel were used to check RNA quality, while a NanoDrop 2000 measured RNA concentration. This clonotype was found many times. Its antigen is still unknown. Base-call qualities are not available, and no considerably larger clone is one nucleotide away.

Recombination connected TRBV12-3 or TRBV12-4 to TRBJ2-3; possibly the D gene is TRBD2, per 6 matching bases. This receptor was obtained from a female donor with Graves disease. The sequences come from peripheral blood mononuclear cells (PBMCs), collected at new diagnosis, from a patient treated with antithyroid drugs. The CDR3 amino acid sequence is: CASSPPSGRERTDTQYF. The nucleotide sequence reads as follows: TGTGCCAGCAGTCCCCCATCGGGGCGGGAACGCACAGATACGCAGTATTTT.